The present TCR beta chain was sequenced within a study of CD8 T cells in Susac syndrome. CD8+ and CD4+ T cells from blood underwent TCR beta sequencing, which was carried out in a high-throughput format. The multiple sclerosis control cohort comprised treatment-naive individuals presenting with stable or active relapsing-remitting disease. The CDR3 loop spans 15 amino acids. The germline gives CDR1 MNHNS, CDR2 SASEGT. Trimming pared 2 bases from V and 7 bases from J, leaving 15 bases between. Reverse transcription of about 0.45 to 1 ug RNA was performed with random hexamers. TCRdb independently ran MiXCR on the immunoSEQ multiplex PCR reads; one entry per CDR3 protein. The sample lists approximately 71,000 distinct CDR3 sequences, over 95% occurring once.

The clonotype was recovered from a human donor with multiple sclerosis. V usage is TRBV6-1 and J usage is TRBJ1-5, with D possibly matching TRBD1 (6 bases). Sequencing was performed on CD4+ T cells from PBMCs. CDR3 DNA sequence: TGTGCCAGCAGTGAAATGGGGGGGCATGGACAGCCCCAGCATTTT. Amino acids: CASSEMGGHGQPQHF.